This TCR beta chain was recovered during a study of control samples from healthy donors and cancer patients. This clone came up once. The assay was immunoSEQ multiplex PCR, and TCRdb's table has in-frame clones only and misses some. This table holds over 150,000 clones, 96% found once. Germline lookup yields CDR1 LGHDT and CDR2 YNNKEL (reference sequence). V shed 4 bases and J shed 0 bases, with 11 bases lying between them. The CDR3 sequence is 15 residues long. The sequenced sample consisted of blood. The receptor was derived from a woman aged 25 to 39 in good health. The rearrangement uses TRBV3-1 (or the pseudogene TRBV3-2) and TRBJ2-3, with D perhaps matching TRBD2 (6 bases). CDR3: CASSPSGTSTDTQYF. The CDR3 nucleotides read TGTGCCAGCAGCCCATCCGGGACTAGCACAGATACGCAGTATTTT.